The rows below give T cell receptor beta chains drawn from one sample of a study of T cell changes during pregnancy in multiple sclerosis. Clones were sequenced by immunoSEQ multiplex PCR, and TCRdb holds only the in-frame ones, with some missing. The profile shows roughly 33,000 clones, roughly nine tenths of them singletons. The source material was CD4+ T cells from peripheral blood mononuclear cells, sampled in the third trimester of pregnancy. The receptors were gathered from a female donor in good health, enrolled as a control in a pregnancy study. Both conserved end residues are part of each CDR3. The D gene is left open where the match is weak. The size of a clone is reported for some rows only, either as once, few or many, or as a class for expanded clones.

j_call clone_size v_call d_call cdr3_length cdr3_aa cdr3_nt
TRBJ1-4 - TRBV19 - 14 CASSIVGQVEKLFF TGTGCCAGTAGTATAGTAGGCCAGGTTGAAAAACTGTTTTTT
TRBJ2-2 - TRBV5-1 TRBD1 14 CASSSDRGTGELFF TGCGCCAGCAGCTCGGACAGGGGGACCGGGGAGCTGTTTTTT
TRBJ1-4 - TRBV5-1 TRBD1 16 CASSMGLRDSNEKLFF TGCGCCAGCAGCATGGGGCTCCGGGACAGCAATGAAAAACTGTTTTTT
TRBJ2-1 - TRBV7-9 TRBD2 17 CASSLTGTSGSSHEQFF TGTGCCAGCAGCTTGACCGGGACTAGCGGGAGCAGCCATGAGCAGTTCTTC
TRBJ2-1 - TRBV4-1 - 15 CASSQGTSSYNEQFF TGCGCCAGCAGCCAGGGCACTAGCTCCTACAATGAGCAGTTCTTC
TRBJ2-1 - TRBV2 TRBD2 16 CASRGLAGASYNEQFF TGTGCCAGCAGAGGACTAGCGGGGGCCTCCTACAATGAGCAGTTCTTC
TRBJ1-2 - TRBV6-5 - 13 CASSLTGLYGYTF TGTGCCAGCAGCCTTACAGGGCTGTATGGCTACACCTTC
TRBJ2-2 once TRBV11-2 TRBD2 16 CASTLVGGPGTGELFF TGTGCCAGCACCCTGGTGGGAGGGCCAGGTACCGGGGAGCTGTTTTTT
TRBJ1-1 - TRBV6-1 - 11 CASSVYTEAFF TGTGCCAGCAGCGTATACACTGAAGCTTTCTTT
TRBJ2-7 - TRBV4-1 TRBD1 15 CASSQTGTGNAKQYF TGCGCCAGCAGCCAAACCGGGACAGGGAATGCCAAGCAGTACTTC
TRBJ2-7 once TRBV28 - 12 CASSLPAGEQYF TGTGCCAGCAGTTTACCCGCGGGCGAGCAGTACTTC
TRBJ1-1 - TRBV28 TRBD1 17 CASKPGQGHLRGTEAFF TGTGCCAGCAAACCGGGACAGGGGCACCTGCGGGGCACTGAAGCTTTCTTT
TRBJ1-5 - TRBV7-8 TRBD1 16 CASSFLGQISNQPQHF TGTGCCAGCAGCTTTCTGGGACAGATTAGCAATCAGCCCCAGCATTTT
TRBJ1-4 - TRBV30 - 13 CAWRGGVGEKLFF TGTGCCTGGAGGGGGGGGGTAGGGGAAAAACTGTTTTTT
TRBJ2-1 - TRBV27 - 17 CASSLIGSIRGDNEQFF TGTGCCAGCAGTCTAATTGGCAGTATCCGGGGAGACAATGAGCAGTTCTTC
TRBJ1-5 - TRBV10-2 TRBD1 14 CASSESTGNQPQHF TGCGCCAGCAGTGAGTCGACAGGGAATCAGCCCCAGCATTTT
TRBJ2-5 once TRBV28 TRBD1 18 CAATPPFSFKTGPETQYF TGTGCCGCCACCCCTCCATTCTCGTTTAAGACAGGGCCGGAGACCCAGTACTTC